The 9 T cell receptor beta chains in this list originate from one sample, sequenced in a study of T cell responses to AZD1222 COVID-19 vaccine. Method: immunoSEQ multiplex PCR; TCRdb's copy keeps in-frame clones and lacks some. In the table there are some 170,000 clones, around nine tenths of which are singletons. The sample in question was peripheral blood, obtained on day 0 of AZD1222 vaccination. The receptor set was obtained from an adult in good health.

The chain links TRBV6-5 to TRBJ1-1; 9 bases map to TRBD1. Trimming removed 7 bases from V and 13 bases from J; junction bases left unmatched: 10. CDR3 length: 12 residues. CDR1 is MNHEY, CDR2 SVGAGI, per germline. The CDR3 protein is CASTPGQGWGFF. The CDR3 DNA follows: TGTGCCAGCACCCCGGGACAGGGCTGGGGTTTCTTT.

This clone appeared once. This chain joins TRBV11-2 and TRBJ2-7; D not certain. The V gene lost 5 bases and the J gene lost 3 bases, with 5 bases spanning the gap. Germline lookup yields CDR1 SGHAT and CDR2 FQNNGV. This CDR3 spans 11 amino acids. CDR3 sequence (DNA): TGTGCCAGCAGCCCTCTCTACGAGCAGTACTTC. Translating it yields CASSPLYEQYF.

This clone has a count of ten or more. The chain uses TRBV10-2 and TRBJ2-1; weak D call: TRBD2 (6 bases). V lost 0 bases, J lost 3 bases, and 6 bases lay in between. The germline V gene encodes CDR1 WSHSY and CDR2 SAAADI. This CDR3 has 14 residues. CDR3 sequence: CASSESSGYNEQFF. CDR3 coding DNA: TGCGCCAGCAGTGAGTCTAGCGGCTACAATGAGCAGTTCTTC.

The DNA for the CDR3 is TGTGCCAGCAGTTACGATAGGGCTCAGCCCCAGCATTTT. As protein: CASSYDRAQPQHF. The rearrangement links TRBV6-5 to TRBJ1-5; D call uncertain. CDR1 is MNHEY and CDR2 is SVGAGI in the germline V gene. V shed 2 bases and J shed 6 bases, with 8 bases lying between them. The CDR3 is 13 residues long.

Here the CDR3 DNA reads TGTGCCAGTAGCAACAGGTACAATGAGCAGTTCTTC. It is translated as CASSNRYNEQFF. This chain uses TRBV19 with TRBJ2-1; D may be TRBD1 (5 bases). The V gene lost 6 bases and the J gene lost 4 bases, with 7 bases spanning the gap. From germline, CDR1 is LNHDA and CDR2 SQIVND (reference sequence). The CDR3 contains 12 residues.

The rearrangement uses TRBV12-2 and TRBJ2-2; the listed D gene, TRBD2, was not tested against the DNA. TRBV12-2 is a documented pseudogene. CDR3 size: 19 residues. The CDR3 spells CASRLPPSGGAGDTGELFF. CDR3 nucleotide sequence: TGTGCAAGTCGCTTACCCCCGAGCGGAGGGGCGGGAGACACCGGGGAGCTGTTTTTT.

This clone was found once. The gene calls are TRBV29-1 and TRBJ2-5; 7 nucleotides agree with TRBD2. Germline CDR1 SQVTM, CDR2 ANQGSEA. The CDR3 spans 13 residues. V was pared by 6 bases and J by 5 bases, with 9 bases of the junction left unmatched. The CDR3 DNA is TGCAGCGTAGATGGGAGGGGCGGTGAGACCCAGTACTTC. It codes for CSVDGRGGETQYF.

The rearrangement links TRBV11-2 to TRBJ2-1, with 12 bases that match TRBD2. This CDR3 has 19 amino acids. Germline CDR1 reads SGHAT; CDR2 reads FQNNGV. V shed 5 bases, J shed 3 bases, and the junction held 14 bases outside the gene matches. This CDR3 reads CASSPLKRTSGMDYNEQFF. CDR3 bases: TGTGCCAGCAGCCCTCTTAAACGGACTAGCGGGATGGACTACAATGAGCAGTTCTTC.

V gene TRBV4-1 combines with J gene TRBJ2-7; 12 bases map to TRBD2. Germline CDR1 reads MGHRA; CDR2 reads YSYEKL. V lost 1 base, J lost 1 base, and 5 bases stayed unmatched. The CDR3 is 17 residues long. This chain's CDR3 is CASSQGLAGDGSYEQYF. Here the CDR3 DNA reads TGCGCCAGCAGCCAAGGACTAGCGGGAGATGGATCCTACGAGCAGTACTTC.